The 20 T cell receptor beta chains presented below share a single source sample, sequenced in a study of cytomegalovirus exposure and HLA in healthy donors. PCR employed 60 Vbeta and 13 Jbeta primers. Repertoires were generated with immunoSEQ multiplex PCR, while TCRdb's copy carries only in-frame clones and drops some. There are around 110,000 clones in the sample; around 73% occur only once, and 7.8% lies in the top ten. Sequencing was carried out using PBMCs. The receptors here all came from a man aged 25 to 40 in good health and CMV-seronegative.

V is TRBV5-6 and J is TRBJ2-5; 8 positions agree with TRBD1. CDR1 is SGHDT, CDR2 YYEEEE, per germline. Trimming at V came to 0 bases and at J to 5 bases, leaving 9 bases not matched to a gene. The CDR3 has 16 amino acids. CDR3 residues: CASSLVEGRGQETQYF. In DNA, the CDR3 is TGTGCCAGCAGCTTGGTTGAAGGCAGGGGGCAGGAGACCCAGTACTTC.

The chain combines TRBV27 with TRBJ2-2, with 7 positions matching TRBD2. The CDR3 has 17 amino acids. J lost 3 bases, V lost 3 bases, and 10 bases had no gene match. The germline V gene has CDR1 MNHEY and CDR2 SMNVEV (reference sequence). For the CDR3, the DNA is TGTGCCAGCAGTTTCGGGGGAGGGCCCTCGGACACCGGGGAGCTGTTTTTT. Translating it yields CASSFGGGPSDTGELFF.

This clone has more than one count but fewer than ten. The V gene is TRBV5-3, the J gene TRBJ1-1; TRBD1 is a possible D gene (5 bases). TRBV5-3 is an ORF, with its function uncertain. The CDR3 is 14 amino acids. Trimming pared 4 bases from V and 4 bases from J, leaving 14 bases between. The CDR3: CARSACRVSTEAFF. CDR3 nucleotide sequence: TGTGCCAGAAGCGCATGCAGGGTCAGCACTGAAGCTTTCTTT.

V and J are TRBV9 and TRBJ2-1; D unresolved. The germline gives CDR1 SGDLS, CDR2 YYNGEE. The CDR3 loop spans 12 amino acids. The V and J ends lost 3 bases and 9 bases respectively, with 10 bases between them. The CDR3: CASSAQRSEQFF. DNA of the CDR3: TGTGCCAGCAGCGCCCAGCGAAGTGAGCAGTTCTTC.

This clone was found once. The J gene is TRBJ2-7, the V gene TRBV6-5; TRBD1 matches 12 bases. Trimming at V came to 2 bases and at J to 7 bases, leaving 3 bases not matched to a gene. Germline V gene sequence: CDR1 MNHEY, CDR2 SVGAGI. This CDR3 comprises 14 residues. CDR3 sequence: CASSYGTGGAEQYF. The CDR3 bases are TGTGCCAGCAGTTACGGGACAGGGGGCGCGGAGCAGTACTTC.

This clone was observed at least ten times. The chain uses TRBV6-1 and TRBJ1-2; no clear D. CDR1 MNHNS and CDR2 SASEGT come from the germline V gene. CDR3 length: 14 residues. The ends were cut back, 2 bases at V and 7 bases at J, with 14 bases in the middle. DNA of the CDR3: TGTGCCAGCAGTGAAAGTGCCGAGTCCCGTGGCTACACCTTC. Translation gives CASSESAESRGYTF.

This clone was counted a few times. The CDR3 sequence: CASSFPTSGRAGSEEQYF. The DNA of the CDR3 is TGTGCCAGCAGTTTCCCCACTAGCGGGAGGGCCGGATCTGAAGAGCAGTACTTC. The chain has TRBV28 and TRBJ2-5, with 13 bases matching TRBD2. Germline CDR1 MDHEN, CDR2 SYDVKM. J was trimmed by 11 bases and V by 3 bases; bases with no gene match: 18. The CDR3 is 18 residues long.

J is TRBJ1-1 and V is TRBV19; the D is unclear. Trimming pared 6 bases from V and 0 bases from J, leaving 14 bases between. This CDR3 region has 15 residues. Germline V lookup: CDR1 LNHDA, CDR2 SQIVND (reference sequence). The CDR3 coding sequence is TGTGCCAGTAGCCCAGTTGGAGGGATGAACACTGAAGCTTTCTTT. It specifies CASSPVGGMNTEAFF.

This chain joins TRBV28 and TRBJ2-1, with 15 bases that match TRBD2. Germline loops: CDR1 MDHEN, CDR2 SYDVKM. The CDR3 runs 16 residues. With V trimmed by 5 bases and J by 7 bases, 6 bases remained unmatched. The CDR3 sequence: CASSPRGLAGGNEQFF. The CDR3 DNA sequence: TGTGCCAGCAGTCCTAGGGGACTAGCGGGAGGTAATGAGCAGTTCTTC.

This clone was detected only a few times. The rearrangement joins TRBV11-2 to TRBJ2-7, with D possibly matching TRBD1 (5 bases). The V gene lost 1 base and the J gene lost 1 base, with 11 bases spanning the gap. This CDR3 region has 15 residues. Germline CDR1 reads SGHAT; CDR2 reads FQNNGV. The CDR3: CASSLVPTASYEQYF. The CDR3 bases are TGTGCCAGCAGCTTAGTGCCGACAGCATCCTACGAGCAGTACTTC. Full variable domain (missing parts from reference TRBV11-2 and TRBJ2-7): EAGVAQSPRYKIIEKRQSVAFWCNPISGHATLYWYQQILGQGPKLLIQFQNNGVVDDSQLPKDRFSAERLKGVDSTLKIQPAKLEDSAVYLCASSLVPTASYEQYFGPGTRLTVT.

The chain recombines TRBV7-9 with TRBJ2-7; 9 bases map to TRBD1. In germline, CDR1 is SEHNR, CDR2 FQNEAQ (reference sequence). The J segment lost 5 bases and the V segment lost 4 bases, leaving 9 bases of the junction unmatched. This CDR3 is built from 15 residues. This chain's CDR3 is CASSYQDRGVHEQYF. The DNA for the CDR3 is TGTGCCAGCAGCTATCAGGACAGGGGCGTCCACGAGCAGTACTTC.

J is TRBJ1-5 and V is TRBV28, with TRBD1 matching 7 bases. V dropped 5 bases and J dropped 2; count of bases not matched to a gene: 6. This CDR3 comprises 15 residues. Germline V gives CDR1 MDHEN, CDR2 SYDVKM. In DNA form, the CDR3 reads TGTGCCAGCAGTCCCACAGGGGTCGGCAATCAGCCCCAGCATTTT. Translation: CASSPTGVGNQPQHF.

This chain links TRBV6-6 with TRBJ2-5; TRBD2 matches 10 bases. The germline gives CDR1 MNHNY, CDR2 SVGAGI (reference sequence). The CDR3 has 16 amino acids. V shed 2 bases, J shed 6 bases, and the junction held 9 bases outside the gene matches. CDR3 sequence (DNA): TGTGCCAGCAGTTACCGTCTAGCGGGGGCCCCGAAGACCCAGTACTTC. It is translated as CASSYRLAGAPKTQYF.

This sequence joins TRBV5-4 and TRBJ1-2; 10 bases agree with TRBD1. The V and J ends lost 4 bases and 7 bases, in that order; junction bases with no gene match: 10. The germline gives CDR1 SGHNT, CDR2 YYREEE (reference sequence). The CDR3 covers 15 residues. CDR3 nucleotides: TGTGCCAGCAGCAAACAAACGACAGGGGGCATTGGCTACACCTTC. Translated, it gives CASSKQTTGGIGYTF.

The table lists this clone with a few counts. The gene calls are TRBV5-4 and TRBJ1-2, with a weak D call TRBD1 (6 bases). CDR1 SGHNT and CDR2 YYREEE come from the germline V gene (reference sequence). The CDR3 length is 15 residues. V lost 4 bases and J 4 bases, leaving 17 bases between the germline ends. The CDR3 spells CASSLRDTRGYGYTF. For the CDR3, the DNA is TGTGCCAGCAGCCTGAGGGACACACGGGGCTATGGCTACACCTTC.

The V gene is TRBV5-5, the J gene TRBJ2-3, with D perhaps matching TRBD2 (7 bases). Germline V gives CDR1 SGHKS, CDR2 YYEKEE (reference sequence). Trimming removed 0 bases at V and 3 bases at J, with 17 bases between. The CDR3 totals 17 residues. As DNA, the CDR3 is TGTGCCAGCAGCTTGGGTAGTGGGGGGGCTCAGACAGATACGCAGTATTTT. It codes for CASSLGSGGAQTDTQYF.

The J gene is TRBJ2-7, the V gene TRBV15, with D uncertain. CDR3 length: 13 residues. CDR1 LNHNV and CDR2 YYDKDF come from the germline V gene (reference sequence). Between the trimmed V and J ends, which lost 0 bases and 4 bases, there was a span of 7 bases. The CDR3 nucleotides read TGTGCCACCAGCAGAGATCCGGTGTACGAGCAGTACTTC. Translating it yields CATSRDPVYEQYF.

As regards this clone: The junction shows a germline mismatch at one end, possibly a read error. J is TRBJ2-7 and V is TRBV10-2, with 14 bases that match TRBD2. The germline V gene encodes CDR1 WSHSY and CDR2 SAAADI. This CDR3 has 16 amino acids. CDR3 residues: CPSHKVGLAGGYEQYF. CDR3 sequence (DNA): TGCCCCAGCCATAAAGTAGGACTAGCGGGAGGATACGAGCAGTACTTC.

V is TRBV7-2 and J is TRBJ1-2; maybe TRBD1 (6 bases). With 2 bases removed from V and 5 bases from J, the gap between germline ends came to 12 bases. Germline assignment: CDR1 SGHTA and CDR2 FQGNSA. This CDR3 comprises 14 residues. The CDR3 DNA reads TGTGCCAGCAGCTTAAGGGCAGGGGAGTATGGCTACACCTTC. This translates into CASSLRAGEYGYTF. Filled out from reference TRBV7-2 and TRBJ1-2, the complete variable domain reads GAGVSQSPSNKVTEKGKDVELRCDPISGHTALYWYRQSLGQGLEFLIYFQGNSAPDKSGLPSDRFSAERTGGSVSTLTIQRTQQEDSAVYLCASSLRAGEYGYTFGSGTRLTVV.

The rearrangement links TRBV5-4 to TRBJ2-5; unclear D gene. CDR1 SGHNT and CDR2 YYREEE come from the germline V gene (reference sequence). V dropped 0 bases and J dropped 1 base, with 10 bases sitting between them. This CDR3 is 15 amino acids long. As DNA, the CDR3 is TGTGCCAGCAGCTTGGTTGGAGCCCGCCAAGAGACCCAGTACTTC. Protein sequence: CASSLVGARQETQYF.